This is a list of T cell receptor beta chains from one sample in a study of blood T cell repertoires in COVID-19. TCRdb keeps only in-frame clones here, not all; method: immunoSEQ multiplex PCR. This sample has under 150,000 clones, with 81% found just once. The sample consisted of peripheral blood. Source of these receptors: a woman aged 55-70 years with active or convalescent COVID-19. Both conserved end residues are part of each CDR3. Fields, in order: CDR3 protein, CDR3 DNA, J gene, V gene, clone size, D gene, CDR3 length. The D gene is left open where the match is weak. Part of the rows lack a size; the others show once, few, many or a class for expanded clones.

CDR3aa: CASSTSGRARTDTQYF; CDR3nt: TGTGCCAGCAGTACTAGCGGGAGGGCCCGCACAGATACGCAGTATTTT; j_gene: TRBJ2-3; v_gene: TRBV28; abundance: .; d_gene: TRBD2; len: 16
CDR3aa: CASTTAPGTAYYTF; CDR3nt: TGTGCCAGCACCACTGCCCCCGGGACAGCTTACTACACCTTC; j_gene: TRBJ1-2; v_gene: TRBV28; abundance: .; d_gene: TRBD1; len: 14
CDR3aa: CLSGPYNEQFF; CDR3nt: TGCCTTAGCGGGCCATACAATGAGCAGTTCTTC; j_gene: TRBJ2-1; v_gene: TRBV28; abundance: .; d_gene: TRBD2; len: 11
CDR3aa: CASMDRESEQYF; CDR3nt: TGTGCCAGTATGGACAGGGAAAGCGAGCAGTACTTC; j_gene: TRBJ2-7; v_gene: TRBV19; abundance: few; d_gene: TRBD1; len: 12
CDR3aa: CASSYGSGLDQPQHF; CDR3nt: TGTGCCAGCAGTTACGGGTCAGGGTTGGATCAGCCCCAGCATTTT; j_gene: TRBJ1-5; v_gene: TRBV6-6; abundance: .; d_gene: .; len: 15
CDR3aa: CASQVPGGNTGELFF; CDR3nt: TGTGCCAGTCAAGTGCCAGGGGGAAACACCGGGGAGCTGTTTTTT; j_gene: TRBJ2-2; v_gene: TRBV28; abundance: .; d_gene: TRBD1; len: 15
CDR3aa: CASSQDAGGVDTGELFF; CDR3nt: TGCGCCAGCAGCCAAGATGCTGGGGGGGTCGACACCGGGGAGCTGTTTTTT; j_gene: TRBJ2-2; v_gene: TRBV4-3; abundance: once; d_gene: TRBD2; len: 17
CDR3aa: CASRDSSGRQETQYF; CDR3nt: TGTGCCAGCAGGGATTCTAGCGGGAGGCAAGAGACCCAGTACTTC; j_gene: TRBJ2-5; v_gene: TRBV27; abundance: .; d_gene: TRBD2; len: 15
CDR3aa: CASSSLGGDTGELFF; CDR3nt: TGTGCCAGCAGTTCTCTAGGGGGGGACACCGGGGAGCTGTTTTTT; j_gene: TRBJ2-2; v_gene: TRBV27; abundance: .; d_gene: .; len: 15
CDR3aa: CASRASGTSYNEQFF; CDR3nt: TGTGCCAGCAGGGCATCCGGGACATCGTACAATGAGCAGTTCTTC; j_gene: TRBJ2-1; v_gene: TRBV7-9; abundance: few; d_gene: .; len: 15
CDR3aa: CASSPAGGTTEAFF; CDR3nt: TGTGCCAGCAGCCCCGCGGGGGGTACCACTGAAGCTTTCTTT; j_gene: TRBJ1-1; v_gene: TRBV14; abundance: .; d_gene: .; len: 14
CDR3aa: CASSYPGNSYNEQFF; CDR3nt: TGTGCCAGCAGTTATCCGGGAAATTCCTACAATGAGCAGTTCTTC; j_gene: TRBJ2-1; v_gene: TRBV28; abundance: .; d_gene: .; len: 15
CDR3aa: CASSSMNTGELFF; CDR3nt: TGTGCCAGTAGTAGTATGAACACCGGGGAGCTGTTTTTT; j_gene: TRBJ2-2; v_gene: TRBV19; abundance: .; d_gene: .; len: 13
CDR3aa: CASGGGRAASEEQYF; CDR3nt: TGTGCCAGTGGGGGCGGAAGGGCCGCCTCAGAGGAGCAGTACTTC; j_gene: TRBJ2-7; v_gene: TRBV19; abundance: few; d_gene: .; len: 15
CDR3aa: CASSYVGAGGRRNEQFF; CDR3nt: TGTGCCAGCAGTTACGTTGGGGCGGGAGGGCGTCGCAATGAGCAGTTCTTC; j_gene: TRBJ2-1; v_gene: TRBV6-2/TRBV6-3; abundance: .; d_gene: TRBD2; len: 17
CDR3aa: CASSPWGVRGDTQYF; CDR3nt: TGTGCCAGCTCACCCTGGGGGGTGCGAGGAGATACGCAGTATTTT; j_gene: TRBJ2-3; v_gene: TRBV18; abundance: few; d_gene: .; len: 15
CDR3aa: CASSPPAPQVEQFF; CDR3nt: TGTGCCAGCTCACCCCCTGCCCCCCAGGTTGAACAGTTCTTC; j_gene: TRBJ2-1; v_gene: TRBV18; abundance: once; d_gene: .; len: 14
CDR3aa: CASSVAGQYSGNTIYF; CDR3nt: TGTGCCAGCAGCGTAGCAGGACAGTACTCTGGAAACACCATATATTTT; j_gene: TRBJ1-3; v_gene: TRBV9; abundance: .; d_gene: .; len: 16
CDR3aa: CASSYSSRGDYNEQFF; CDR3nt: TGTGCCAGCAGTTACTCGAGCAGGGGCGATTACAATGAGCAGTTCTTC; j_gene: TRBJ2-1; v_gene: TRBV6-5; abundance: .; d_gene: .; len: 16
CDR3aa: CASSLRSGGETQYF; CDR3nt: TGTGCCAGCAGTTTAAGGAGCGGGGGAGAGACCCAGTACTTC; j_gene: TRBJ2-5; v_gene: TRBV28; abundance: .; d_gene: TRBD2; len: 14
CDR3aa: CASSSQLGGGRNTIYF; CDR3nt: TGTGCCAGCAGTTCCCAGTTGGGCGGAGGCCGAAACACCATATATTTT; j_gene: TRBJ1-3; v_gene: TRBV28; abundance: .; d_gene: .; len: 16
CDR3aa: CASSRLAGRENTGELFF; CDR3nt: TGTGCCAGCAGTCGACTAGCGGGGCGTGAGAACACCGGGGAGCTGTTTTTT; j_gene: TRBJ2-2; v_gene: TRBV6-6; abundance: .; d_gene: TRBD2; len: 17
CDR3aa: CASSLTGNMGEKLFF; CDR3nt: TGTGCCAGCAGCCTAACCGGGAATATGGGCGAAAAACTGTTTTTT; j_gene: TRBJ1-4; v_gene: TRBV11-2; abundance: .; d_gene: .; len: 15
CDR3aa: CASSLWTGGYNSPLHF; CDR3nt: TGTGCCAGCAGCTTATGGACAGGGGGATATAATTCACCCCTCCACTTT; j_gene: TRBJ1-6; v_gene: TRBV7-9; abundance: .; d_gene: TRBD1; len: 16
CDR3aa: CASSSRDSQETQYF; CDR3nt: TGTGCCAGCAGCTCCCGGGACAGCCAAGAGACCCAGTACTTC; j_gene: TRBJ2-5; v_gene: TRBV11-3; abundance: once; d_gene: TRBD1; len: 14
CDR3aa: CASSTMGGYTGELFF; CDR3nt: TGTGCCAGCAGCACAATGGGGGGGTACACCGGGGAGCTGTTTTTT; j_gene: TRBJ2-2; v_gene: TRBV7-2; abundance: few; d_gene: TRBD2; len: 15
CDR3aa: CASSPRRAGGEQYF; CDR3nt: TGTGCTAGCAGCCCGCGACGGGCCGGAGGCGAGCAGTACTTC; j_gene: TRBJ2-7; v_gene: TRBV7-7; abundance: .; d_gene: .; len: 14
CDR3aa: CASKEGDTEAFF; CDR3nt: TGTGCCAGCAAAGAGGGGGACACTGAAGCTTTCTTT; j_gene: TRBJ1-1; v_gene: TRBV13; abundance: .; d_gene: .; len: 12